This paragraph reports one TCR beta chain. The antigen is not known. The data are from a study of OX40 agonist ivuxolimab in advanced cancers. On the study more broadly: While on treatment, patients had intravenous ivuxolimab at 0.01 to 10 mg/kg every 2 weeks. With a range of roughly 20 to 80, age averaged about 59 years, and 65% to 85% were male. Study observations and caveats: At 0.1 to 3.0 mg/kg, CD4+ and CD8+ blood T cells expanded clonally by week 6. Among T cells, CD8+ cells averaged more expanded clones than CD4+ cells.

The assay was immunoSEQ multiplex PCR, and TCRdb's table has in-frame clones only and misses some. The table records roughly 84,000 clones, roughly 80% of them present only once. Trimming took 0 bases from V and 3 from J; bases not matched to a gene: 2. The CDR3 totals 15 residues. Germline lookup yields CDR1 MNHNY and CDR2 SVGAGI (reference sequence). The TCR sequence derives from an adult with an advanced solid tumor such as melanoma, head and neck, liver or kidney cancer. V and J are TRBV6-6 and TRBJ2-7, with 10 positions matching TRBD1. Sequences were derived from CD4+ or CD8+ T cells sorted from blood, sampled in a trial of the OX40 agonist ivuxolimab. CDR3 protein: CASSYSGQGYYEQYF. In DNA form, the CDR3 reads TGTGCCAGCAGTTACTCGGGACAGGGGTACTACGAGCAGTACTTC.